The rows below give T cell receptor beta chains drawn from one sample of a study of control samples from healthy donors and cancer patients. The repertoire was sequenced with immunoSEQ multiplex PCR; TCRdb's copy has only in-frame clones and lacks some. The sample shows roughly 73,000 clones, 84% of them seen only once. The source material was blood. These receptors were taken from a man aged 50-60 years in good health. Both conserved end residues are part of each CDR3. The D gene is left open where the match is weak. The listing skips clone size in some rows; elsewhere it reads once, few, many or a size class.

DNA: TGTGCCTGGACACCTCAGACTCTACTCACCGGGGAGCTGTTTTTT
CDR3: CAWTPQTLLTGELFF
size: NA
V: TRBV30
J: TRBJ2-2
D: NA

DNA: TGTGCCAGTAGTAGGACAGGTAGGAGCTCCTACGAGCAGTACTTC
CDR3: CASSRTGRSSYEQYF
size: NA
V: TRBV19
J: TRBJ2-7
D: TRBD1

DNA: TGTGCCACCAGTGAGCGGGGGGGCACAGATACGCAGTATTTT
CDR3: CATSERGGTDTQYF
size: NA
V: TRBV24-1
J: TRBJ2-3
D: TRBD2

DNA: TGTGCCAGCAGCCGAGAGGTACCTGAAGCTTTCTTT
CDR3: CASSREVPEAFF
size: NA
V: TRBV7-9
J: TRBJ1-1
D: NA

DNA: TGTGCCAGCAGTTACACAGGGGTCTACGAGCAGTACTTC
CDR3: CASSYTGVYEQYF
size: NA
V: TRBV28
J: TRBJ2-7
D: TRBD1

DNA: TGTGCCACCAGCAGAGTAGGGGACTTCCTGGGAGAGACCCAGTACTTC
CDR3: CATSRVGDFLGETQYF
size: NA
V: TRBV15
J: TRBJ2-5
D: NA

DNA: TGTGCCAGCAGTCGCACTACTGGAAACACCATATATTTT
CDR3: CASSRTTGNTIYF
size: NA
V: TRBV6-5
J: TRBJ1-3
D: NA

DNA: TGTGCCAGCTCACGGACAGGGGCGGACAATCAGCCCCAGCATTTT
CDR3: CASSRTGADNQPQHF
size: few
V: TRBV18
J: TRBJ1-5
D: TRBD1

DNA: TGTGCCTGGAGTGTACGCCGTGAAGCTTTCTTT
CDR3: CAWSVRREAFF
size: NA
V: TRBV30
J: TRBJ1-1
D: NA

DNA: TGTGCCAGCAGCAATTCAGAGACCCAGTACTTC
CDR3: CASSNSETQYF
size: NA
V: TRBV5-8
J: TRBJ2-5
D: NA

DNA: TGTGCCAGCAGTTACCAGGAGAGGGGCTACACCTTC
CDR3: CASSYQERGYTF
size: NA
V: TRBV28
J: TRBJ1-2
D: NA

DNA: TGTGCCAGCAGCGAAGACAGGGGGGACCAGCCCCAGCATTTT
CDR3: CASSEDRGDQPQHF
size: NA
V: TRBV7-2
J: TRBJ1-5
D: TRBD1

DNA: TGTGCCAGCAGCTTAGATGCGGGCGGGGAGCGAACACAGTATTTT
CDR3: CASSLDAGGERTQYF
size: NA
V: TRBV11-3
J: TRBJ2-3
D: NA

DNA: TGTGCCACCAGCAGAGAAAGGAGCTCCTACGAGCAGTACTTC
CDR3: CATSRERSSYEQYF
size: NA
V: TRBV15
J: TRBJ2-7
D: NA

DNA: TGCGCCAGCTCTAGCGGGGGGGCATCAGATACGCAGTATTTT
CDR3: CASSSGGASDTQYF
size: once
V: TRBV5-1
J: TRBJ2-3
D: TRBD2

DNA: TGCGCCAGCAGCTTAGATGCCAGCACAGATACGCAGTATTTT
CDR3: CASSLDASTDTQYF
size: once
V: TRBV5-1
J: TRBJ2-3
D: NA

DNA: TGTGCCAGCAGTTTGCCTGGTAGCTATGGCTACACCTTC
CDR3: CASSLPGSYGYTF
size: NA
V: TRBV28
J: TRBJ1-2
D: NA

DNA: TGCGCCAGCAGCTTGGAGTCAGGAGACTATGGCTACACCTTC
CDR3: CASSLESGDYGYTF
size: few
V: TRBV5-1
J: TRBJ1-2
D: NA

DNA: TGTGCCAGCAGCCAAGATACAGTACCAGAAGCTTTCTTT
CDR3: CASSQDTVPEAFF
size: NA
V: TRBV14
J: TRBJ1-1
D: NA

DNA: TGCGCCAGCCTTAGACTAGCGGGGAGGAGAGAGACCCAGTACTTC
CDR3: CASLRLAGRRETQYF
size: once
V: TRBV10-1
J: TRBJ2-5
D: TRBD2

DNA: TGTGCCACCAGCAGTCTCGACAGGGGGTTAAACGAGCAGTACTTC
CDR3: CATSSLDRGLNEQYF
size: NA
V: TRBV15
J: TRBJ2-7
D: TRBD1

DNA: TGTGCCAGCAGCGACAGGGGGCCAGAGACCCAGTACTTC
CDR3: CASSDRGPETQYF
size: NA
V: TRBV9
J: TRBJ2-5
D: TRBD1

DNA: TGTGCCAGCTCACCACAGGGAAATGGCGAGCAGTACTTC
CDR3: CASSPQGNGEQYF
size: NA
V: TRBV18
J: TRBJ2-7
D: NA

DNA: TGTGCCAGCAGCAGACCCGACAGTGGATATGGCTACACCTTC
CDR3: CASSRPDSGYGYTF
size: NA
V: TRBV7-2
J: TRBJ1-2
D: NA

DNA: TGTGCCAGCAGTGATCCAGGGTGGAATCAGCCCCAGCATTTT
CDR3: CASSDPGWNQPQHF
size: NA
V: TRBV25-1
J: TRBJ1-5
D: NA

DNA: TGTGCCAGCAGTTTATCCCGGGACAGGACTGAAGCTTTCTTT
CDR3: CASSLSRDRTEAFF
size: NA
V: TRBV27
J: TRBJ1-1
D: TRBD1

DNA: TGTGCCAGTAGTGGCTATGGCTACACCTTC
CDR3: CASSGYGYTF
size: NA
V: TRBV19
J: TRBJ1-2
D: NA

DNA: TGTGCCAGCAGCCAAACCTTCGGGCCCCAACAGGGGGCCTACAATGAGCAGTTCTTC
CDR3: CASSQTFGPQQGAYNEQFF
size: NA
V: TRBV4-2
J: TRBJ2-1
D: TRBD1

DNA: TGCAGCGTCACAGCGGAGTACTCTGGGGCCAACGTCCTGACTTTC
CDR3: CSVTAEYSGANVLTF
size: few
V: TRBV29-1
J: TRBJ2-6
D: NA

DNA: TGTGCCTGGATGAGGGGCCTAGCGGGAGCCGGGGAGCTGTTTTTT
CDR3: CAWMRGLAGAGELFF
size: NA
V: TRBV30
J: TRBJ2-2
D: TRBD2

DNA: TGTGCCAGCAGTCGGCGGGAGGGTGGCAATGAGCAGTTCTTC
CDR3: CASSRREGGNEQFF
size: NA
V: TRBV6-4
J: TRBJ2-1
D: TRBD2

DNA: TGTGCCAGCTCGCGGGACAGGAGCTCCTACGAGCAGTACTTC
CDR3: CASSRDRSSYEQYF
size: NA
V: TRBV6-5
J: TRBJ2-7
D: TRBD1

DNA: TGTGCCAGCAGCGTAGCGGGGGCATCCTACGAGCAGTACTTC
CDR3: CASSVAGASYEQYF
size: NA
V: TRBV9
J: TRBJ2-7
D: NA

DNA: TGCGCCAGCAGCTCGACTAGCGGGAGTGGAGATACGCAGTATTTT
CDR3: CASSSTSGSGDTQYF
size: NA
V: TRBV5-1
J: TRBJ2-3
D: TRBD2

DNA: TGTGCCAGCAACTCGGGGAGCTCCTACAATGAGCAGTTCTTC
CDR3: CASNSGSSYNEQFF
size: once
V: TRBV6-5
J: TRBJ2-1
D: NA

DNA: TGTGCCAGCAGCGCAGACCCTAGGGGCTCTGGAAACACCATATATTTT
CDR3: CASSADPRGSGNTIYF
size: NA
V: TRBV9
J: TRBJ1-3
D: NA

DNA: TGCAGCGTTGAGGGCTACGAAGCTTTCTTT
CDR3: CSVEGYEAFF
size: NA
V: TRBV29-1
J: TRBJ1-1
D: NA

DNA: TGTGCCAGCAGCGTAGACAACAGGGGGGCGAACACTGAAGCTTTCTTT
CDR3: CASSVDNRGANTEAFF
size: NA
V: TRBV9
J: TRBJ1-1
D: TRBD1

DNA: TGCAGCGTTGGAGCCCCTAGCGGGAGAATAGGTGAGCAGTTCTTC
CDR3: CSVGAPSGRIGEQFF
size: NA
V: TRBV29-1
J: TRBJ2-1
D: TRBD2

DNA: TGTGCCAGTAGTATGGGGGACAGGGGCAGCGGAAACACCATATATTTT
CDR3: CASSMGDRGSGNTIYF
size: NA
V: TRBV19
J: TRBJ1-3
D: TRBD1

DNA: TGTGCCAGCAGCTTATTTCCTGGGCGACAGGGCTCCTACAATGAGCAGTTCTTC
CDR3: CASSLFPGRQGSYNEQFF
size: NA
V: TRBV7-9
J: TRBJ2-1
D: TRBD1

DNA: TGTGCCTGGAGTCCCGGGACAGGGTTAAGGGATACGCAGTATTTT
CDR3: CAWSPGTGLRDTQYF
size: NA
V: TRBV30
J: TRBJ2-3
D: TRBD1

DNA: TGTGCCAGCAGCTTTGGACTAGCGGGAGGGGATGAGCAGTTCTTC
CDR3: CASSFGLAGGDEQFF
size: NA
V: TRBV5-6
J: TRBJ2-1
D: TRBD2

DNA: TGTGCCAGCAGCTTAACTACCTTCTCCTACGAGCAGTACTTC
CDR3: CASSLTTFSYEQYF
size: NA
V: TRBV7-8
J: TRBJ2-7
D: NA

DNA: TGCGCCAGCAGCCCCGAAGCGTCCACGCAGTATTTT
CDR3: CASSPEASTQYF
size: NA
V: TRBV5-1
J: TRBJ2-3
D: NA

DNA: TGTGCCACCCCCACAGGGGACAACACCATATATTTT
CDR3: CATPTGDNTIYF
size: NA
V: TRBV19
J: TRBJ1-3
D: TRBD1

DNA: TGTGCCATCAGTGAGAGGGGACAGGGATTCCCCACTGAAGCTTTCTTT
CDR3: CAISERGQGFPTEAFF
size: NA
V: TRBV10-3
J: TRBJ1-1
D: TRBD1